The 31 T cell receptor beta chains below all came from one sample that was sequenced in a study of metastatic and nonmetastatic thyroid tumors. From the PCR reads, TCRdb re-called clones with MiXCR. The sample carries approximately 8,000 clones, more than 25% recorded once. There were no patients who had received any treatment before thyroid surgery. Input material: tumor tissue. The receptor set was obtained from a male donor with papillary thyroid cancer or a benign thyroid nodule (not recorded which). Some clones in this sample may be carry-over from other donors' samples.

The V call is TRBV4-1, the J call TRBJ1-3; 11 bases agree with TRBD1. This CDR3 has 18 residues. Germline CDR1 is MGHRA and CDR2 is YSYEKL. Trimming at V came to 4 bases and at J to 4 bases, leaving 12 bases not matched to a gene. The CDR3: CASSLGQGAVSSGNTIYF. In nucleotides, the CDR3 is TGCGCCAGCAGCCTCGGACAGGGGGCCGTTTCGAGCGGAAACACCATATATTTT.

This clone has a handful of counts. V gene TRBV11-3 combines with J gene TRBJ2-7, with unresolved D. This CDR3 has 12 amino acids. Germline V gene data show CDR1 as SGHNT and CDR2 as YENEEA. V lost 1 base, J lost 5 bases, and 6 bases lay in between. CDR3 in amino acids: CASSLVVHEQYF. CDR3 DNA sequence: TGTGCCAGCAGCTTAGTTGTCCACGAGCAGTACTTC.

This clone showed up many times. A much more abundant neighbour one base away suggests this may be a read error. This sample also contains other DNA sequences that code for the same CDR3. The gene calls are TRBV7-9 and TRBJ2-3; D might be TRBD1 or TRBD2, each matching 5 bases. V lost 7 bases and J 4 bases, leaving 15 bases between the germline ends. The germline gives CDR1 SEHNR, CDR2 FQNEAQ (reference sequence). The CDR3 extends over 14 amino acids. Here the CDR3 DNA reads TGTGCCAGCACTGACCCGGGGACCTCAGATACGCAGTATTTT. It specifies CASTDPGTSDTQYF.

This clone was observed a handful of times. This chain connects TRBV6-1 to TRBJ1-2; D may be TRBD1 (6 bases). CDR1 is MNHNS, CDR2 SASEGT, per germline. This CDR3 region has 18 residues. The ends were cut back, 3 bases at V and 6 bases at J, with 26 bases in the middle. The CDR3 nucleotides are TGTGCCAGCAGTGATGGCCTCGGAGGGGGAGGGGCCGGTGATGGCTACACCTTC. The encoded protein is CASSDGLGGGGAGDGYTF.

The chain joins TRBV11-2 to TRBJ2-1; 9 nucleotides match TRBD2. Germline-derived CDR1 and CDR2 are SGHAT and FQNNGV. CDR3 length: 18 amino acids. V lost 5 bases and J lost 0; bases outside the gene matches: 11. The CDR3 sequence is CASSVASGMANSYNEQFF. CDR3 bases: TGTGCCAGCAGCGTCGCTAGCGGGATGGCCAACTCCTACAATGAGCAGTTCTTC. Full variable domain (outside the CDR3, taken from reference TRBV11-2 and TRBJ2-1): EAGVAQSPRYKIIEKRQSVAFWCNPISGHATLYWYQQILGQGPKLLIQFQNNGVVDDSQLPKDRFSAERLKGVDSTLKIQPAKLEDSAVYLCASSVASGMANSYNEQFFGPGTRLTVL.

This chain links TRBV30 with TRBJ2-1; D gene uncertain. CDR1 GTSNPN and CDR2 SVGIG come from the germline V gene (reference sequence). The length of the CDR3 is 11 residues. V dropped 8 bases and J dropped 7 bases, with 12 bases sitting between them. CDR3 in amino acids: CARSRGNEQFF. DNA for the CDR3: TGTGCCAGAAGTAGAGGTAATGAGCAGTTCTTC.

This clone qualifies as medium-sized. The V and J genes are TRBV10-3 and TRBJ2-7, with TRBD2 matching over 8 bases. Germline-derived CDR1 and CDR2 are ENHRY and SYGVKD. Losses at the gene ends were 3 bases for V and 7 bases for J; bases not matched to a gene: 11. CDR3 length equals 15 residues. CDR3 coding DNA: TGTGCCATCAGTGAAGATATGGGACTAGACAGAGAGCAGTACTTC. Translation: CAISEDMGLDREQYF.

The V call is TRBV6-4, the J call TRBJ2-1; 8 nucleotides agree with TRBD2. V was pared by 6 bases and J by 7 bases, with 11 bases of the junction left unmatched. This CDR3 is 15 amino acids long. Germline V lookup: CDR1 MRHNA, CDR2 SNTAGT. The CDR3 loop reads CASSRAGELGNEQFF. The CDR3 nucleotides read TGTGCCAGCAGCCGAGCGGGAGAACTGGGGAATGAGCAGTTCTTC.

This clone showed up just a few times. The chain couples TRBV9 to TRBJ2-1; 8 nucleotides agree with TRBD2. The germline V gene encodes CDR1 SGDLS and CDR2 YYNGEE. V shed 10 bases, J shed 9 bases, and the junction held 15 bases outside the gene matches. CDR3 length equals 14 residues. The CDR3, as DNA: TGTGCCGCGCAGGATAGCGGGAATTTTGGTGAGCAGTTCTTC. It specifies CAAQDSGNFGEQFF.

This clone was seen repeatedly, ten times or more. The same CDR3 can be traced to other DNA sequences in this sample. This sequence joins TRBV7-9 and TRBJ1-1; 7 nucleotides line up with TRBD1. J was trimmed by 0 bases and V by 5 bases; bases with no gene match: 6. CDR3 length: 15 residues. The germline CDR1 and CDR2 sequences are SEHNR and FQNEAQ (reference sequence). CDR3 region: CASSQRQGLNTEAFF. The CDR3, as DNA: TGTGCCAGCAGCCAACGACAGGGCTTGAACACTGAAGCTTTCTTT.

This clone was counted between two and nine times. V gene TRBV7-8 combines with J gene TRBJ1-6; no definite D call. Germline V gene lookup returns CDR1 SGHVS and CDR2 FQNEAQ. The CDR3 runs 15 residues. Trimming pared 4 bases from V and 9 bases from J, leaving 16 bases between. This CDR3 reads CASSSVTSMGSPLHF. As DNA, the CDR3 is TGTGCCAGCAGCTCGGTGACCTCGATGGGTTCACCCCTCCACTTT.

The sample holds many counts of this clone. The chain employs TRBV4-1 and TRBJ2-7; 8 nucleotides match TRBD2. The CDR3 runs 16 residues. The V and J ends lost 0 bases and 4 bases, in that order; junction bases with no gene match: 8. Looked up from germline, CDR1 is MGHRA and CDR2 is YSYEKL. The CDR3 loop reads CASSQEERGGLYEQYF. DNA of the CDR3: TGCGCCAGCAGCCAAGAAGAACGGGGGGGCTTGTACGAGCAGTACTTC.

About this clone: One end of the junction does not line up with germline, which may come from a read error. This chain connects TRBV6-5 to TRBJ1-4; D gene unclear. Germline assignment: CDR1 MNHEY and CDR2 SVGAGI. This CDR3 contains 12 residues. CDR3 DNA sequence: TGTGCCAGTAGTTACTGGGCTGAAAAACTGTTTTTT. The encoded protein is CASSYWAEKLFF.

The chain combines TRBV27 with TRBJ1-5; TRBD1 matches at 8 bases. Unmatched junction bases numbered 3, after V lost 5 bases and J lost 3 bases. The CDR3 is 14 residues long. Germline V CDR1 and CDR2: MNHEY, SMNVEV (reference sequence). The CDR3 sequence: CASSGDRPNQPQHF. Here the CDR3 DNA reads TGTGCCAGCAGTGGGGACAGGCCCAATCAGCCCCAGCATTTT.

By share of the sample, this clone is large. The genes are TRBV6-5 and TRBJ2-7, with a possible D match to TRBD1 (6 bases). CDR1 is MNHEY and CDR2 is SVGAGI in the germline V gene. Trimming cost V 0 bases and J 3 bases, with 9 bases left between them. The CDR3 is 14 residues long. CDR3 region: CASSYSMDSYEQYF. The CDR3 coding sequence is TGTGCCAGCAGTTACTCGATGGACAGCTACGAGCAGTACTTC.

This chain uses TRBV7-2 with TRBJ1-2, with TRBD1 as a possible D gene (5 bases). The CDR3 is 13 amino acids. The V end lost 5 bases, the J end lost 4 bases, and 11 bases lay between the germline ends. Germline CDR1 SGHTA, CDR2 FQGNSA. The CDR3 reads CASSGSGTYGYTF. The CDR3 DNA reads TGTGCCAGCAGCGGTTCAGGGACCTATGGCTACACCTTC.

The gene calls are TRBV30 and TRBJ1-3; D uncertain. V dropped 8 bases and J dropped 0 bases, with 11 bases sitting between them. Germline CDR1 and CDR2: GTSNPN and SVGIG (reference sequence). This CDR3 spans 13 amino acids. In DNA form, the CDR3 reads TGTGCCGGTGGGAGAGCCTCTGGAAACACCATATATTTT. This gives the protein CAGGRASGNTIYF.

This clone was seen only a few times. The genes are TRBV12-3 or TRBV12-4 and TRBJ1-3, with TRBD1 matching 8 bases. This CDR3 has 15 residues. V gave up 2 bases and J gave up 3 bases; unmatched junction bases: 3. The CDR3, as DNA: TGTGCCAGCAGTTTACAGGGGGCGATTGGAAACACCATATATTTT. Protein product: CASSLQGAIGNTIYF.

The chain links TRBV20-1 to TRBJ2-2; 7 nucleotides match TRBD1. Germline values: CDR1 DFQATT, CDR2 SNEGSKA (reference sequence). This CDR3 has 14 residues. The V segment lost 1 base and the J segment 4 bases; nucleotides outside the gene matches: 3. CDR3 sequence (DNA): TGCAGTGCTAGAGCCGGGACAGTCACCGGGGAGCTGTTTTTT. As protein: CSARAGTVTGELFF.

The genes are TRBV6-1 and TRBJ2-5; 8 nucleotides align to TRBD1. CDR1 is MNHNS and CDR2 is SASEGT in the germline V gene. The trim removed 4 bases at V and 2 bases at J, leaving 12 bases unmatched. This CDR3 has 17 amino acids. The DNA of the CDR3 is TGTGCCAGCAGTGCAGAGACGGGACAGGCGTCTCAAGAGACCCAGTACTTC. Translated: CASSAETGQASQETQYF.

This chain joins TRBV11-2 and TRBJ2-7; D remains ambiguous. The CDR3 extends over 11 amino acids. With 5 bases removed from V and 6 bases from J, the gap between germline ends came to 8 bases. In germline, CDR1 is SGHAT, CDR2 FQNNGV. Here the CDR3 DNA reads TGTGCCAGCAGCCCAGCTATCGAGCAGTACTTC. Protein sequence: CASSPAIEQYF.

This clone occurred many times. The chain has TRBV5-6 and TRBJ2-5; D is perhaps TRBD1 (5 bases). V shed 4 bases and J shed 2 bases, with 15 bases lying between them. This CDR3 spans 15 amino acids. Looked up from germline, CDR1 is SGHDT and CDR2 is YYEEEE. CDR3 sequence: CASSPIGDAQETQYF. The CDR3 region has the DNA TGTGCCAGCAGCCCCATAGGGGATGCGCAAGAGACCCAGTACTTC.

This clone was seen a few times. CDR3 in DNA: TGTGCCACCAGCAGGGACATTACAGAAGAGACCCAGTACTTC. As protein: CATSRDITEETQYF. This chain links TRBV15 with TRBJ2-5; D might be TRBD1 (5 bases). V lost 3 bases, J lost 3 bases, and 11 bases lay in between. The CDR3 is 14 residues long. CDR1 and CDR2 (germline): LNHNV, YYDKDF (reference sequence). Drawing the rest from reference TRBV15 and TRBJ2-5, the complete variable domain is DAMVIQNPRYQVTQFGKPVTLSCSQTLNHNVMYWYQQKSSQAPKLLFHYYDKDFNNEADTPDNFQSRRPNTSFCFLDIRSPGLGDTAMYLCATSRDITEETQYFGPGTRLLVL.

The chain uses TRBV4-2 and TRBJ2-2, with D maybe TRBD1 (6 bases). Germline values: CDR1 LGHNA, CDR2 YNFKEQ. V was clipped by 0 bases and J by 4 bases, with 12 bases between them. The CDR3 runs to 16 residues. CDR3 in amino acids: CASSQDSGDSTGELFF. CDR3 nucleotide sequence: TGTGCCAGCAGCCAAGATTCAGGGGATAGCACCGGGGAGCTGTTTTTT.

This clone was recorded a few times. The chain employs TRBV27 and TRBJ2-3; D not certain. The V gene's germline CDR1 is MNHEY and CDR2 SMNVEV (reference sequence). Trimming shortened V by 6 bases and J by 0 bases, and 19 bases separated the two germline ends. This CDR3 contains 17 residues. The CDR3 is CASRRTGVAWSTDTQYF. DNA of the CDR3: TGTGCCAGCAGACGAACTGGGGTGGCGTGGAGCACAGATACGCAGTATTTT.

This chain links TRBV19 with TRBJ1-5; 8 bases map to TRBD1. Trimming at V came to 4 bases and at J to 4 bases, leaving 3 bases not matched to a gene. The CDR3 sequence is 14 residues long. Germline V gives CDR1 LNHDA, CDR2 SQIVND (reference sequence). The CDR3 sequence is CASSRTGINQPQHF. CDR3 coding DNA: TGTGCCAGTAGTAGGACAGGGATTAATCAGCCCCAGCATTTT.

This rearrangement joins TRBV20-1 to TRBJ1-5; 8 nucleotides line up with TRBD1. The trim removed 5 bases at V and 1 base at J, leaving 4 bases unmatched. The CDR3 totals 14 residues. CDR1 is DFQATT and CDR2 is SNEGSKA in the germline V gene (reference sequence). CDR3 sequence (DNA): TGCAGTGCTCCACAGGGGGTGAGCAATCAGCCCCAGCATTTT. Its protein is CSAPQGVSNQPQHF.

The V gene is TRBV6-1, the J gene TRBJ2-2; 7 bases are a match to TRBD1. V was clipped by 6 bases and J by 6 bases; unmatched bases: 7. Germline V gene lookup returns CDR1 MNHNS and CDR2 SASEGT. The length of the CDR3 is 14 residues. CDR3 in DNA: TGTGCCAGCAGGCTAGGGGGCGGCCCCGGGGAGCTGTTTTTT. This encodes CASRLGGGPGELFF.

In DNA, the CDR3 is TGTGCCAGCAGCCCGATGGGCAGGGCATCTTCCTGGGAGCAGTACGTC. Its protein is CASSPMGRASSWEQYV. The V gene is TRBV7-3, the J gene TRBJ2-7; D possibly corresponds to TRBD1 (5 bases). Germline loops: CDR1 SGHTA, CDR2 FQGTGA. The V end was cut by 5 bases, the J end by 7 bases, with 24 bases between. This CDR3 is 16 amino acids long.

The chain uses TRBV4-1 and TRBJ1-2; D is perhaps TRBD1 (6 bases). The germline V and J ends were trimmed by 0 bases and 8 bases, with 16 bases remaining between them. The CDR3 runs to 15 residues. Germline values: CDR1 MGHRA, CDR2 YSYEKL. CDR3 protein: CASSQEERGARGYTF. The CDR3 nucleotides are TGCGCCAGCAGCCAAGAAGAACGGGGGGCGCGGGGCTACACCTTC.

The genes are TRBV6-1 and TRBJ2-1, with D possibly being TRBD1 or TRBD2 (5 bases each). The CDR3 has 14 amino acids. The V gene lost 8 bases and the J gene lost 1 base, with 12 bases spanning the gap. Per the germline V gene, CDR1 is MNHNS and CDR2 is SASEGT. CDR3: CASHEGPSYNEQFF. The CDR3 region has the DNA TGTGCCAGCCATGAGGGGCCATCCTACAATGAGCAGTTCTTC.